A few counts support the clone carrying this TCR beta chain. No antigen is known for it. The V end lost 6 bases, the J end lost 13 bases, and 12 bases lay between the germline ends. This CDR3 comprises 11 residues. Germline V gene sequence: CDR1 SGHTA, CDR2 FQGTGA. Amplified TCR beta CDR3 regions came from RNA transcripts. Carried out on the TCR CDR3, a first-round RT-PCR used the HTBI primer set. One entry per CDR3 protein, called by TCRdb with MiXCR from the multiplex PCR reads. The sample gives about 400,000 distinct CDR3 sequences, about an eighth of which show up once; around 27% is in the top ten. The sample belongs to a study of T cells in Graves' hyperthyroidism and ophthalmopathy. Uncontrolled infections, other autoimmune diseases, pregnancy or lactation led to exclusion of patients. Study observations and caveats: The model made its ophthalmopathy prediction, and onset followed a median about 5.9 months later. Blood samples included most of the expanded thyroid clonotypes exceeding 0.001.

The genes are TRBV7-3 and TRBJ2-2; tentatively, D is TRBD1 or TRBD2 (6 bases each). The clonotype originates from a man aged 45-65 years with Graves' ophthalmopathy. The sequenced sample was blood. The CDR3: CASRPGAGLFF. CDR3 DNA: TGTGCCAGCAGGCCGGGGGCCGGGCTGTTTTTT.